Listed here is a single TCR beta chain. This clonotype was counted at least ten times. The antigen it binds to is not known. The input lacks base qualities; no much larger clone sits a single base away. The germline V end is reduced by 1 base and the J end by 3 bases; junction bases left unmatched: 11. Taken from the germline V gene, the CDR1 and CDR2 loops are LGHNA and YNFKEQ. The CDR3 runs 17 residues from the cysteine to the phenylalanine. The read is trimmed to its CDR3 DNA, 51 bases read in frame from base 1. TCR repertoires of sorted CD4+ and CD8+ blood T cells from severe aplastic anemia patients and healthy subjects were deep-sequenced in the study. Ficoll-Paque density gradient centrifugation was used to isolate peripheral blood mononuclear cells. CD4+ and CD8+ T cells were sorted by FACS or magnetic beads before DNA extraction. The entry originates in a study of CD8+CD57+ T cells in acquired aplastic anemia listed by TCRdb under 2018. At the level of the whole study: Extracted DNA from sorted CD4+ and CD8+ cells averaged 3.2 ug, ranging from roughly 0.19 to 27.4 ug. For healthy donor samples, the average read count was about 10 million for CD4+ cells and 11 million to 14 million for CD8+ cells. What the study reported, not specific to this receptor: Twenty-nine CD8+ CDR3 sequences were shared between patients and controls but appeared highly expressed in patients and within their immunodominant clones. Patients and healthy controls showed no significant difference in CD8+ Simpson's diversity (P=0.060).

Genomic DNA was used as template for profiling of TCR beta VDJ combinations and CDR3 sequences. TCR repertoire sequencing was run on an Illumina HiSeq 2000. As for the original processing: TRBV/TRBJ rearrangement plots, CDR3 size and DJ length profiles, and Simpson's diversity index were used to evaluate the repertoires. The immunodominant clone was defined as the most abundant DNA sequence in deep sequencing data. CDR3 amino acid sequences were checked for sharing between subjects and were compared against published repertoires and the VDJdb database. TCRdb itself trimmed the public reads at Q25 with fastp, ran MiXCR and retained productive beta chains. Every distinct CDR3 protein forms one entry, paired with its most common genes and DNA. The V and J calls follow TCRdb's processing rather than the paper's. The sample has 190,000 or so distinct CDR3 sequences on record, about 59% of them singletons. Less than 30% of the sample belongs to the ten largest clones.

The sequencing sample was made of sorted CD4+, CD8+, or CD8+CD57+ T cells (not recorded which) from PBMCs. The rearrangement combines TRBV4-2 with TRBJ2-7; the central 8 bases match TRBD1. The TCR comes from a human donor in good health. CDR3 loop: CASSQVPGQGKNYEQYF. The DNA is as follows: TGTGCCAGCAGCCAAGTTCCCGGACAGGGTAAAAACTACGAGCAGTACTTC.